The T cell receptor (beta chain) under discussion was sequenced for a study of T cell responses to AZD1222 COVID-19 vaccine. Study-level points and caveats: Repertoires were collected only later (after the peak T cell response had occurred).

Libraries were prepared by immunoSEQ multiplex PCR; TCRdb keeps only in-frame clonotypes and omits some of them. The table has around 110,000 clones, roughly 92% seen once. The germline V and J ends were trimmed by 2 bases and 4 bases, with 9 bases remaining between them. Germline V lookup: CDR1 SGHNT, CDR2 YYREEE (reference sequence). The CDR3 extends over 14 amino acids. About this clone: Its antigen is undetermined.

The input for sequencing was peripheral blood, taken on day 0 of AZD1222 vaccination. The J gene is TRBJ1-4, the V gene TRBV5-4, with TRBD1 as a possible D gene (6 bases). This TCR was sampled from an adult in good health. The CDR3 DNA follows: TGTGCCAGCAGCTTAGGGGGGTTTAATGAAAAACTGTTTTTT. Translating it yields CASSLGGFNEKLFF.